This T cell receptor beta chain originates from a study of blood T cell repertoires in COVID-19. Method: immunoSEQ multiplex PCR; TCRdb's copy keeps in-frame clones and lacks some. The sample holds about 160,000 clones, roughly 80% seen once. This CDR3 region has 17 residues. Germline V gene data show CDR1 as LGHNA and CDR2 as YNFKEQ. The V and J ends lost 0 bases and 3 bases respectively, with 12 bases between them. Source material: PBMCs or T cells enriched from blood (not recorded which). This receptor was obtained from a woman aged 40 to 50 with acute COVID-19. V is TRBV4-2 and J is TRBJ2-6, with D tentatively TRBD1 (6 bases). The CDR3 nucleotides are TGTGCCAGCAGCCAAGAGGGAGCAGGGGTTGGGGCCAACGTCCTGACTTTC. It specifies CASSQEGAGVGANVLTF.